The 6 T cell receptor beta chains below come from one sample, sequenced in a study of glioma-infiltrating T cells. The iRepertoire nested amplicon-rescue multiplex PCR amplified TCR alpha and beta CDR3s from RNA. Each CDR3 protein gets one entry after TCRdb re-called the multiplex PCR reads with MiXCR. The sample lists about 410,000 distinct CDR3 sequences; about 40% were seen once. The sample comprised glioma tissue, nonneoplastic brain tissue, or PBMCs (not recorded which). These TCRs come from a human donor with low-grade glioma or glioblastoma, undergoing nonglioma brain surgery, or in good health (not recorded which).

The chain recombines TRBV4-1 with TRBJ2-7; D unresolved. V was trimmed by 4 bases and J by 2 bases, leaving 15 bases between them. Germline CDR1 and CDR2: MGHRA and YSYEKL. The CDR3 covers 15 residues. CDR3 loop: CASSPGAWQTYEQYF. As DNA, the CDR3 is TGCGCCAGCAGCCCAGGAGCTTGGCAAACCTACGAGCAGTACTTC.

The CDR3 is CASSQDAGQIYGYTF. The CDR3, as DNA: TGTGCCAGCAGCCAAGACGCGGGACAGATCTATGGCTACACCTTC. V gene TRBV4-2 combines with J gene TRBJ1-2; 7 positions match TRBD1. J lost 4 bases, V lost 0 bases, and 5 bases had no gene match. Germline-derived CDR1 and CDR2 are LGHNA and YNFKEQ. This CDR3 spans 15 amino acids.

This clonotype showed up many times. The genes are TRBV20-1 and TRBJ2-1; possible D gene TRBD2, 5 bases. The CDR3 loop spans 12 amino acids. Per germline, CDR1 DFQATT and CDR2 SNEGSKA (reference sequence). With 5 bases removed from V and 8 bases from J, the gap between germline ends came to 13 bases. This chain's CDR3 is CSASRTVDEQFF. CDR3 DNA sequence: TGCAGTGCTTCCCGGACTGTGGATGAGCAGTTCTTC.

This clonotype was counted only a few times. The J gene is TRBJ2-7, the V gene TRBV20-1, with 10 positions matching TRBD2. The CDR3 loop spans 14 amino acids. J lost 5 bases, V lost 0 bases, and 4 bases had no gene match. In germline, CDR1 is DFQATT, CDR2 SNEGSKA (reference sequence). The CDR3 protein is CSARDLAGAHEQYF. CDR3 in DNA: TGCAGTGCTAGAGATCTAGCGGGAGCCCACGAGCAGTACTTC.

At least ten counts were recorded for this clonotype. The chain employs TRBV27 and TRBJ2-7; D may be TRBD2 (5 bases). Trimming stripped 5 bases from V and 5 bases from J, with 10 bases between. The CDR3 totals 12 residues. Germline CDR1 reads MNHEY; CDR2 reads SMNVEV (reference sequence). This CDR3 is CASSPGSHEQYF. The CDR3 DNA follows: TGTGCCAGCAGTCCGGGGAGCCACGAGCAGTACTTC.

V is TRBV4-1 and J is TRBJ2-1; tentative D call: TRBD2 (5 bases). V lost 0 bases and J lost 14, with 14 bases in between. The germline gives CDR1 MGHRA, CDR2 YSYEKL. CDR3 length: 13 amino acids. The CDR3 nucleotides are TGCGCCAGCAGCCAAGATCTTAGTGGTAGCGAGTTCTTC. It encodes CASSQDLSGSEFF.